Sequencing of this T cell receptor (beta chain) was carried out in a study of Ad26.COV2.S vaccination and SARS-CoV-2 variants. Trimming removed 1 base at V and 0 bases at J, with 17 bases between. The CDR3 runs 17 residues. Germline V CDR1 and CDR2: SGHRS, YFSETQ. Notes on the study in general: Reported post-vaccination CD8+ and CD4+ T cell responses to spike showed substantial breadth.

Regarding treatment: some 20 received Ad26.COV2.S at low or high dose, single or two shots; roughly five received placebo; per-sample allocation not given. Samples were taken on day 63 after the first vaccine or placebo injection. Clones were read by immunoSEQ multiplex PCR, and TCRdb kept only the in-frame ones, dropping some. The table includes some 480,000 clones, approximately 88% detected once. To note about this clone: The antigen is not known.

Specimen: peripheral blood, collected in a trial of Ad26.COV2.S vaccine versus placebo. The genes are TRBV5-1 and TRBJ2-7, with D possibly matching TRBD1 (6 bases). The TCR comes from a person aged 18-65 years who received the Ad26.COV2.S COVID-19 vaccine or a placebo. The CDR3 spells CASSLTGSRESSYEQYF. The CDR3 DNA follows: TGCGCCAGCAGCTTGACAGGGTCAAGGGAGAGCTCCTACGAGCAGTACTTC.